This T cell receptor (beta chain) was sequenced for a study of blood T cell repertoires in COVID-19. Original processing methods: Amplification of reference gene primers was used by the study to estimate nucleated cell counts. Produced via immunoSEQ multiplex PCR; TCRdb's table is partial and in-frame only. V and J calls plus clone size are reproduced from that table; the DNA served to infer D and trimming. Of fewer than 200,000 clones listed, around three quarters were seen once; the top ten hold 7% to 10%. This CDR3 has 16 amino acids. Per germline, CDR1 MNHEY and CDR2 SVGAGI. Trimming removed 0 bases from V and 7 bases from J; junction bases left unmatched: 6.

Sequencing was performed on peripheral blood. The TCR originated in a man aged 60 to 75 with acute or convalescent COVID-19. The chain couples TRBV6-5 to TRBJ1-4; 9 positions match TRBD1. The chain's CDR3 is CASSYSTGQGSEKLFF. The CDR3 region has the DNA TGTGCCAGCAGTTACTCTACGGGACAGGGTTCTGAAAAACTGTTTTTT.